This T cell receptor beta chain was sequenced during a study of siplizumab effects on memory and regulatory T cells. Across the whole study: Without drug or with siplizumab at approximately 0.97 ug/mL, mixed lymphocyte reactions were set up in pairs.

An approximately six-day coculture at 37°C was performed with the mixed lymphocyte reaction cells. Trimming took 2 bases from V and 7 from J, leaving 9 bases between them. The germline CDR1 and CDR2 sequences are KGHSH and LQKENI. This CDR3 spans 12 amino acids. As regards this clone: Antigen unknown.

Libraries were prepared by immunoSEQ multiplex PCR; TCRdb keeps only in-frame clonotypes and omits some of them. Among 18,000 or so clones listed, more than 35% were seen once. This sequence originates from a human donor in good health; the cells came from an allogeneic mixed lymphocyte reaction. V and J are TRBV18 and TRBJ2-7; no definite D call. Sequenced sample: CFSE-low (dividing) CD4+ T cells sorted from an allogeneic mixed lymphocyte reaction. The CDR3 region has the DNA TGTGCCAGCTCACCAATAGGAGAGGAGCAGTACTTC. Translation gives CASSPIGEEQYF.